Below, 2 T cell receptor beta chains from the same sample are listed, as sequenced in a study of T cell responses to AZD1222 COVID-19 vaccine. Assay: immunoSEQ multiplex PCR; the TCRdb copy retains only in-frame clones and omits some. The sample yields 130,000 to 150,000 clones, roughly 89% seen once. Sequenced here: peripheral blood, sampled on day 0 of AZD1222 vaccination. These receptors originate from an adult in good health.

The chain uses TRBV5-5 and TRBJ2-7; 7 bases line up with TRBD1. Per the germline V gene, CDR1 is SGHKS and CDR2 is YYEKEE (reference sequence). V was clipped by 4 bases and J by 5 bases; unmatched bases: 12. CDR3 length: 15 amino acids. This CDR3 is CASSLGYEGQNEQYF. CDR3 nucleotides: TGTGCCAGCAGCCTAGGTTATGAGGGACAGAACGAGCAGTACTTC.

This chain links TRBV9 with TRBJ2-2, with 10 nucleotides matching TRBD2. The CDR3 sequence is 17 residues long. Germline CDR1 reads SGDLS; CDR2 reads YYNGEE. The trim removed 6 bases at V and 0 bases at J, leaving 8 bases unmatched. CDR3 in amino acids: CASTPQGLASNTGELFF. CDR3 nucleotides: TGTGCCAGCACTCCCCAGGGACTAGCGTCGAACACCGGGGAGCTGTTTTTT. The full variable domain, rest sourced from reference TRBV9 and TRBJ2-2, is DSGVTQTPKHLITATGQRVTLRCSPRSGDLSVYWYQQSLDQGLQFLIQYYNGEERAKGNILERFSAQQFPDLHSELNLSSLELGDSALYFCASTPQGLASNTGELFFGEGSRLTVL.